The clone carrying this T cell receptor beta chain showed up just once. The target antigen is unknown. The data originate from a study of STAT5B mutations in CD4+ large granular lymphocyte leukemia. Study-level findings and limits: Patient CD4-sorted repertoires looked more clonal than healthy CD4+ repertoires, even without putative leukemic clones.

Control samples were healthy donors' buffy coats. As processed by the authors: The detection floor for productive clonotype frequency was 2.59 x 10-5. Only in-frame clones appear in the TCRdb table, and some are missing; sequencing was by immunoSEQ multiplex PCR. V and J calls and clone size follow that table, whereas D and trimming were derived from the DNA. The sample includes tens of thousands of clones, approximately 80% seen only once; the top ten take more than 0.4%. Sequencing was performed on CD4+ T cells from blood buffy coats. The receptor was isolated from a human donor in good health.

CDR3 amino acids: CASRMVGGEKLFF. The DNA of the CDR3 is TGTGCCAGTAGAATGGTTGGGGGTGAAAAACTGTTTTTT. The chain links TRBV19 to TRBJ1-4; possibly TRBD1 for D (5 bases). The CDR3 length is 13 residues. The germline gives CDR1 LNHDA, CDR2 SQIVND (reference sequence). V lost 6 bases and J 7 bases, leaving 12 bases between the germline ends.